The rows below give T cell receptor beta chains drawn from one sample of a study of identical twins. TCRdb redid the calling of the 5' RACE reads with MiXCR, one entry per CDR3 protein. Of 640,000 or so distinct CDR3 sequences listed, approximately 6% are singletons. Sequenced sample: naive T cells sorted from blood. These receptors all come from a man younger than 30 in good health. The CDR3 runs from the conserved cysteine through the conserved F or W. The order of the fields is CDR3 protein, CDR3 DNA, J gene, V gene, D gene, clone size. The D gene is left open where the match is weak. Clone size is stated in some rows and not others, as once, few, many or a class when expanded.

CSVQLRTYGYTF,TGCAGCGTTCAACTAAGAACCTATGGCTACACCTTC,TRBJ1-2,TRBV29-1,.,many
CASSSGQVEGSPLHF,TGTGCCAGCAGCTCGGGACAGGTCGAAGGCTCACCCCTCCACTTT,TRBJ1-6,TRBV28,TRBD1,many
CASSLGTGGPDTQYF,TGTGCCAGCAGTTTAGGGACAGGGGGCCCTGATACGCAGTATTTT,TRBJ2-3,TRBV12-3/TRBV12-4,TRBD1,many
CASSARLAGGEDTQYF,TGTGCCAGCAGCGCAAGACTAGCGGGAGGAGAAGATACGCAGTATTTT,TRBJ2-3,TRBV7-8,TRBD2,many
CASRSNLNSNQPQHF,TGCGCCAGCAGGTCCAATCTCAATAGCAATCAGCCCCAGCATTTT,TRBJ1-5,TRBV5-1,.,few
CASSPPGWNEQFF,TGTGCCAGCTCACCTCCAGGGTGGAATGAGCAGTTCTTC,TRBJ2-1,TRBV18,.,few
CASRPGTIQETQYF,TGTGCCAGCAGGCCTGGGACGATTCAAGAGACCCAGTACTTC,TRBJ2-5,TRBV12-3/TRBV12-4,.,many
CSARDPPSASGRADTQYF,TGCAGTGCTAGAGACCCCCCTAGTGCTAGCGGGAGGGCAGATACGCAGTATTTT,TRBJ2-3,TRBV20-1,TRBD2,.
CASSLAASGRETQYF,TGCGCCAGCAGCTTGGCCGCTAGCGGGAGGGAGACCCAGTACTTC,TRBJ2-5,TRBV5-1,TRBD2,many
CAISRTSANNEQFF,TGTGCCATCAGTCGGACTAGCGCTAACAATGAGCAGTTCTTC,TRBJ2-1,TRBV10-3,TRBD2,many
CASSRFQGDYSNTGELFF,TGTGCCAGCAGCAGATTCCAGGGGGATTACTCGAACACCGGGGAGCTGTTTTTT,TRBJ2-2,TRBV7-8,TRBD1,.
CASSLPGRLGNEQFF,TGTGCCAGCAGTTTACCTGGGCGCCTGGGCAATGAGCAGTTCTTC,TRBJ2-1,TRBV27,.,few
CASSLSWDGNTEAFF,TGTGCCAGCAGCTTATCCTGGGACGGGAACACTGAAGCTTTCTTT,TRBJ1-1,TRBV7-2,.,few
CASSSTGASSYNEQFF,TGCGCCAGCAGCTCTACCGGGGCGAGCTCCTACAATGAGCAGTTCTTC,TRBJ2-1,TRBV5-1,.,many
CSATSFAGGPGYEQYF,TGCAGTGCAACCTCATTCGCGGGAGGCCCCGGGTACGAGCAGTACTTC,TRBJ2-7,TRBV20-1,TRBD2,.
CASSQFGVDTGELFF,TGCGCCAGCAGCCAATTTGGGGTGGACACCGGGGAGCTGTTTTTT,TRBJ2-2,TRBV4-1,.,many
CASRSTGLEETQYF,TGTGCCAGCAGGTCCACAGGCCTGGAGGAGACCCAGTACTTC,TRBJ2-5,TRBV7-9,.,few
CASSDLSRAAPRETQYF,TGTGCCAGCAGTGACTTGTCGAGGGCAGCACCAAGAGAGACCCAGTACTTC,TRBJ2-5,TRBV6-1,.,many
CASSSGVGNEQFF,TGTGCCAGCAGTTCAGGGGTAGGCAATGAGCAGTTCTTC,TRBJ2-1,TRBV12-3/TRBV12-4,.,many
CASTIDEYTQYF,TGTGCCAGCACCATAGACGAGTATACGCAGTATTTT,TRBJ2-3,TRBV7-9,.,.
CASSQGTVNSGNTIYF,TGCGCCAGCAGCCAAGGGACGGTGAACTCTGGAAACACCATATATTTT,TRBJ1-3,TRBV5-1,.,.
CSVTRLTENTEAFF,TGCAGCGTCACCCGGTTGACAGAGAACACTGAAGCTTTCTTT,TRBJ1-1,TRBV29-1,.,many
CSVVTGTDEAFF,TGCAGCGTTGTCACCGGGACTGATGAAGCTTTCTTT,TRBJ1-1,TRBV29-1,.,many
CASSYTSGIFRTEAFF,TGTGCCAGCAGTTACACTTCAGGGATTTTCCGCACTGAAGCTTTCTTT,TRBJ1-1,TRBV6-5,.,many
CSKGTGGGETQYF,TGCAGCAAGGGGACAGGGGGCGGGGAGACCCAGTACTTC,TRBJ2-5,TRBV29-1,TRBD1,many
CSARARQGRISTDTQYF,TGCAGTGCTAGAGCAAGACAGGGAAGGATCAGCACAGATACGCAGTATTTT,TRBJ2-3,TRBV20-1,TRBD1,few
CASSMSSGRADTQYF,TGTGCCAGTAGTATGTCTAGCGGGAGGGCAGATACGCAGTATTTT,TRBJ2-3,TRBV19,TRBD2,few
CATSDLRGKVETQYF,TGTGCCACCAGTGATTTGCGCGGGAAGGTGGAGACCCAGTACTTC,TRBJ2-5,TRBV24-1,.,many
CASRGQGENEQFF,TGTGCCAGCAGAGGACAGGGGGAGAATGAGCAGTTCTTC,TRBJ2-1,TRBV6-1,TRBD1,many
CASSYSIRTEYNEQFF,TGTGCCAGCAGTTACTCGATCCGGACAGAGTACAATGAGCAGTTCTTC,TRBJ2-1,TRBV6-5,.,few
CASSLEGSGRQETQYF,TGCGCCAGCAGCTTGGAGGGTAGCGGGAGGCAGGAGACCCAGTACTTC,TRBJ2-5,TRBV5-1,TRBD2,.
CSAREMVPETQYF,TGCAGTGCCAGGGAAATGGTTCCAGAGACCCAGTACTTC,TRBJ2-5,TRBV20-1,.,many
CASSSRDSNSPLHF,TGTGCCAGCAGCTCCCGGGACAGTAATTCACCCCTCCACTTT,TRBJ1-6,TRBV7-2,TRBD1,many
CASSSGQTSDTQYF,TGCGCCAGCAGCTCGGGACAGACATCAGATACGCAGTATTTT,TRBJ2-3,TRBV5-1,TRBD1,many
CASSYSYDLVYEQFF,TGTGCCAGCAGTTACTCGTACGACTTGGTCTATGAGCAGTTCTTC,TRBJ2-1,TRBV6-5,.,few
CASSSSVKHIQYF,TGTGCCAGCAGTTCCTCCGTGAAACACATTCAGTACTTC,TRBJ2-4,TRBV12-3/TRBV12-4,.,many
CASSSSAGASYEQYF,TGTGCCAGCAGTTCTTCAGCGGGCGCCTCCTACGAGCAGTACTTC,TRBJ2-7,TRBV27,.,.
CASSPKWALEQYF,TGTGCCAGCAGCCCAAAGTGGGCGCTCGAGCAGTACTTC,TRBJ2-7,TRBV7-2,.,.
CASSLRSAAIDTEAFF,TGCGCCAGCAGCTTGAGGTCCGCGGCCATAGACACTGAAGCTTTCTTT,TRBJ1-1,TRBV5-1,.,many
CSVGTSGQETQYF,TGCAGCGTAGGGACTAGCGGCCAAGAGACCCAGTACTTC,TRBJ2-5,TRBV29-1,TRBD2,few
CAISGSLPSSSGNNEQFF,TGTGCCATCAGTGGGTCCTTGCCTAGTAGTAGCGGGAACAATGAGCAGTTCTTC,TRBJ2-1,TRBV10-3,TRBD2,many
CASSLLDSPLHF,TGTGCCAGCAGCCTTCTGGATTCACCCCTCCACTTT,TRBJ1-6,TRBV7-6,.,many
CASSSIQGARSYTF,TGTGCCAGCAGTTCTATACAGGGTGCACGTAGCTACACCTTC,TRBJ1-2,TRBV27,.,few
CASSPPFWAGGNNEQFF,TGTGCCAGCAGTCCTCCTTTTTGGGCGGGAGGGAACAATGAGCAGTTCTTC,TRBJ2-1,TRBV2,TRBD2,few
CASSPRRERETQYF,TGTGCCAGCTCACCTCGACGGGAACGAGAGACCCAGTACTTC,TRBJ2-5,TRBV18,.,many
CSVADRAYEQYF,TGCAGCGTCGCGGACAGGGCCTACGAGCAGTACTTC,TRBJ2-7,TRBV29-1,TRBD1,.
CASSDGRGGNTIYF,TGTGCCAGCAGCGATGGGAGGGGCGGAAACACCATATATTTT,TRBJ1-3,TRBV9,.,many
CSAREGRVFEKLFF,TGCAGTGCTAGAGAGGGCAGGGTTTTCGAAAAACTGTTTTTT,TRBJ1-4,TRBV20-1,.,.
CATSRRQGAQKTYEQYF,TGTGCCACCAGCAGACGACAGGGGGCCCAAAAAACCTACGAGCAGTACTTC,TRBJ2-7,TRBV15,TRBD1,few
CASSHTGTGSYNEQFF,TGCGCCAGCAGCCATACCGGGACTGGCTCCTACAATGAGCAGTTCTTC,TRBJ2-1,TRBV4-1,.,.
CASSFGPGLETQYF,.,TRBJ2-5,TRBV7-6,.,.
CAWSNLAGASTGELFF,TGTGCCTGGAGTAATCTAGCGGGAGCTAGTACCGGGGAGCTGTTTTTT,TRBJ2-2,TRBV30,TRBD2,.
CASSLVTDGYTF,TGTGCCAGCAGCTTAGTCACAGATGGCTACACCTTC,TRBJ1-2,TRBV7-9,.,few
CSGKGPNTGELFF,TGCAGCGGAAAAGGCCCGAACACCGGGGAGCTGTTTTTT,TRBJ2-2,TRBV29-1,.,many
CASSIYMNTEAFF,TGTGCCAGTAGTATTTACATGAACACTGAAGCTTTCTTT,TRBJ1-1,TRBV19,.,few